The present T cell receptor (beta chain) was sequenced within a study of T cells in Graves' hyperthyroidism and ophthalmopathy. This CDR3 region has 15 residues. Per germline, CDR1 LNHNV and CDR2 YYDKDF (reference sequence). Study-wide results and limits: Most expanded thyroid clonotypes above 0.001 recurred in blood.

Researchers took RNA transcripts and amplified the TCR beta CDR3 regions from them. An initial round of RT-PCR targeting the TCR CDR3 relied on the HTBI primer set. TCRdb processed the multiplex PCR reads anew with MiXCR; each CDR3 protein has one entry. The sample holds roughly 300,000 distinct CDR3 sequences, about 21% seen once. A word on this clonotype: Antigen unknown. This may stem from a read error, because a much larger clone lies one nucleotide away.

This receptor was obtained from a woman aged 50 to 65 with Graves' hyperthyroidism. The chain uses TRBV15 and TRBJ1-2; 9 bases are shared with TRBD1. What was sequenced was blood. The DNA of the CDR3 is TGTGCCACCAGCAGAGATCCGGGACAGGGATATGGCGACACCTTC. Translated: CATSRDPGQGYGDTF.